This T cell receptor (beta chain) was found in a study of technical replicates of blood from several donors. Trimming left V 7 bases short and J 1 base short, with 10 bases between. The CDR3 spans 13 residues. Germline lookup yields CDR1 SNHLY and CDR2 FYNNEI. Assay used: immunoSEQ multiplex PCR; TCRdb lists only in-frame clones, some missing. The sample carries approximately 80,000 clones, about 98% recorded once. The chain joins TRBV2 to TRBJ1-1; no clear D. Sequenced: T cells isolated from PBMCs. The receptor was isolated from a human donor in good health. The CDR3 nucleotides read TGTGCCAGCACCTCCTCGGGGAACACTGAAGCTTTCTTT. Amino acid sequence: CASTSSGNTEAFF.